Following are 3 T cell receptor beta chains from one sample sequenced in a study of T cell responses to AZD1222 COVID-19 vaccine. The assay was immunoSEQ multiplex PCR, and TCRdb's table has in-frame clones only and misses some. The data contain 25,000 to 30,000 clones, over 75% of them singletons. Here the sequenced sample was peripheral blood, taken on day 0 of AZD1222 vaccination. These receptors were taken from an adult in good health.

The chain is built from TRBV12-3 or TRBV12-4 and TRBJ2-2; D gene ambiguous. The length of the CDR3 is 13 residues. V dropped 5 bases and J dropped 7 bases, with 11 bases sitting between them. The CDR3 sequence: CASSLVFGGELFF. CDR3 DNA sequence: TGTGCCAGCAGTCTTGTGTTTGGCGGGGAGCTGTTTTTT.

The J gene is TRBJ1-4, the V gene TRBV11-2; 9 positions match TRBD1. Per the germline V gene, CDR1 is SGHAT and CDR2 is FQNNGV. CDR3 length equals 15 residues. V trimming: 6 bases; J trimming: 8 bases; junction bases outside the gene matches: 10. This CDR3 reads CASSSTGQGGEKLFF. The CDR3 DNA is TGTGCCAGCAGTTCGACGGGACAGGGTGGGGAAAAACTGTTTTTT.

This chain uses TRBV6-4 with TRBJ2-3, with D tentatively TRBD1 (5 bases). This CDR3 has 15 amino acids. CDR1 and CDR2 (germline): MRHNA, SNTAGT. The ends were cut back, 0 bases at V and 0 bases at J, with 7 bases in the middle. CDR3 region: CASSDSAGSTDTQYF. For the CDR3, the DNA is TGTGCCAGCAGTGACTCGGCAGGGAGCACAGATACGCAGTATTTT.